This T cell receptor (beta chain) originates from a study of T cells after yellow fever vaccination. The CDR3 contains 14 residues. The V and J ends lost 2 bases and 7 bases respectively, with 12 bases between them. The V gene's germline CDR1 is SGHNT and CDR2 YYREEE (reference sequence). This clonotype occurred a few times. TCRdb recomputed calls from the 5' RACE reads with MiXCR, one row per CDR3 protein. The sample records some 500,000 distinct CDR3 sequences, approximately 12% being singletons. The clonotype originates from a man aged 25 to 45 who received the YFV17D yellow fever vaccine. The chain recombines TRBV5-4 with TRBJ2-2, with D perhaps matching TRBD1 (6 bases). The source was PBMCs, collected on the day of the yellow fever booster vaccination. The CDR3 DNA sequence: TGTGCCAGCAGCTTTAGACCAGGGGACGGGGAGCTGTTTTTT. Encoded protein: CASSFRPGDGELFF.